A selection of T cell receptor beta chains follows, all from one sample in a study of cytomegalovirus exposure and HLA in healthy donors. Libraries were prepared by immunoSEQ multiplex PCR; TCRdb keeps only in-frame clonotypes and omits some of them. The repertoire includes 150,000 to 200,000 clones, about 71% of them detected once, and approximately 1.5% sits in the top ten. Sequencing was carried out using PBMCs. The origin of the receptors is a man in his forties or fifties in good health and CMV-seronegative. The CDR3 runs from the conserved cysteine through the conserved F or W. The order of the fields is V gene, J gene, D gene, clone size, CDR3 DNA, CDR3 protein. D genes are given only for firm matches. A row's size may be missing; if present it is once, few, many or a size class.

TRBV7-3	TRBJ1-1	.	few	TGTGCCAGCAGCTTTCTCGGGGGCACTGAAGCTTTCTTT	CASSFLGGTEAFF
TRBV10-1	TRBJ2-5	.	.	TGCGCCAGCGTGGATCACAGGGATCAAGGAGAGACCCAGTACTTC	CASVDHRDQGETQYF
TRBV28	TRBJ1-5	.	.	TGTGCCAGCAGTTTACTGGGGGCTGGAAACAATCAGCCCCAGCATTTT	CASSLLGAGNNQPQHF
TRBV6-5	TRBJ1-5	.	.	TGTGCCAGCAGGCAGGGGATTCAGCCCCAGCATTTT	CASRQGIQPQHF
TRBV27	TRBJ2-1	TRBD2	.	TGTGCCAGCAGACGCTCCAGCGGGGGGGCCTATGATGAGCAGTTCTTC	CASRRSSGGAYDEQFF
TRBV7-2	TRBJ1-1	.	.	TGTGCCAGCAGCCCACTGGACACCTGGAGGGGTCCTGAAGCTTTCTTT	CASSPLDTWRGPEAFF
TRBV7-3	TRBJ2-3	TRBD1	.	TGTGCCAGCAGCTCCTACAGGGGCGCAGATACGCAGTATTTT	CASSSYRGADTQYF
TRBV5-4	TRBJ1-4	.	.	TGTGCCAGCAGCCCCTACAGGGCCTCTAATGAAAAACTGTTTTTT	CASSPYRASNEKLFF
TRBV18	TRBJ1-4	TRBD1	once	TGTGCCAGCTCACCGGACAGGAGTGTGACTAATGAAAAACTGTTTTTT	CASSPDRSVTNEKLFF
TRBV12-5	TRBJ2-7	.	.	TGTGCTAGTGGTTTGTCAGGCCCAGTCCGCGAGCAGTACTTC	CASGLSGPVREQYF
TRBV7-2	TRBJ2-3	.	.	TGTGCCAGCAGCTTAGCGATGGGCGGTTCGAGGGCAGATACGCAGTATTTT	CASSLAMGGSRADTQYF
TRBV27	TRBJ1-2	TRBD1	.	TGTGCCAGCCGTACTTCCGGGACAGGGGCTGGCTATGGCTACACCTTC	CASRTSGTGAGYGYTF
TRBV5-1	TRBJ1-2	.	.	TGCGCCAGCAGCTTGACAGGGTCGGACTATGGCTACACCTTC	CASSLTGSDYGYTF
TRBV13	TRBJ2-3	TRBD2	.	TGTGCCTCCTTTAGATGGACTAGCGGTATCACAGATACGCAGTATTTT	CASFRWTSGITDTQYF
TRBV6-5	TRBJ2-7	TRBD2	.	TGTGCCAGCAGTTACGGGACTAGCGGACCCTACGAGCAGTACTTC	CASSYGTSGPYEQYF
TRBV4-2	TRBJ2-1	TRBD2	.	TGTGCCAGCAGCCAAGAACAGACTAGCGGCCACAATGAGCAGTTCTTC	CASSQEQTSGHNEQFF
TRBV5-1	TRBJ2-1	TRBD2	.	TGCGCCAGCAGTACCAACGAGCGGGGGGCCTACAATGAGCAGTTCTTC	CASSTNERGAYNEQFF
TRBV4-1	TRBJ2-7	TRBD1	few	TGCGCCAGCAGCCAAGATGGACAGGGGGGGTCCTACGAGCAGTACTTC	CASSQDGQGGSYEQYF
TRBV27	TRBJ2-7	TRBD2	.	TGTGCCAGCAGCCGGCGCGGGGAGGGATACGAGCAGTACTTC	CASSRRGEGYEQYF
TRBV6-4	TRBJ2-1	.	few	TGTGCCAGCAGTATGGGGCCCTTAGGGGATGAGCAGTTCTTC	CASSMGPLGDEQFF
TRBV2	TRBJ1-2	.	.	TGTGCCAGCAGTGAAGCATCAGGGGCTTACTATGGCTACACCTTC	CASSEASGAYYGYTF
TRBV5-6	TRBJ1-1	.	few	TGTGCCAGCAGCTTGGCCACAGGGATAGCTGAAGCTTTCTTT	CASSLATGIAEAFF
TRBV5-1	TRBJ1-4	.	.	TGCGCCAGCAGCTTGGAGGGCAGGGGTAATGAAAAACTGTTTTTT	CASSLEGRGNEKLFF
TRBV5-1	TRBJ1-1	TRBD1	.	TGCGCCAGCAGCCCCAGGGGGACAGGGGGCCAGAACACTGAAGCTTTCTTT	CASSPRGTGGQNTEAFF
TRBV5-1	TRBJ1-6	TRBD1	.	TGCGCCAGCAGCCCGGGACAGGTCGATAATTCACCCCTCCACTTT	CASSPGQVDNSPLHF